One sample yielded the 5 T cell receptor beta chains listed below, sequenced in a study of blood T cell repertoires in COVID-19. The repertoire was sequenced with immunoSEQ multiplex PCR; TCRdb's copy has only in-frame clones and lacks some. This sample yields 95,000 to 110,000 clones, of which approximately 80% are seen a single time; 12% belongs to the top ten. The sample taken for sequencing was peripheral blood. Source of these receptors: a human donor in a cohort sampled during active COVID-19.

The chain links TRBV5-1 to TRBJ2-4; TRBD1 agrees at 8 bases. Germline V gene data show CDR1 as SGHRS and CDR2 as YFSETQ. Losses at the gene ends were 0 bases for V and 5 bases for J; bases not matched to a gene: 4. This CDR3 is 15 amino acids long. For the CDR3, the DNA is TGCGCCAGCAGCTTGGGGACAGGGACCCAAAACATTCAGTACTTC. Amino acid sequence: CASSLGTGTQNIQYF. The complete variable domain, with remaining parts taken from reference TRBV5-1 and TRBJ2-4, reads KAGVTQTPRYLIKTRGQQVTLSCSPISGHRSVSWYQQTPGQGLQFLFEYFSETQRNKGNFPGRFSGRQFSNSRSEMNVSTLELGDSALYLCASSLGTGTQNIQYFGAGTRLSVL.

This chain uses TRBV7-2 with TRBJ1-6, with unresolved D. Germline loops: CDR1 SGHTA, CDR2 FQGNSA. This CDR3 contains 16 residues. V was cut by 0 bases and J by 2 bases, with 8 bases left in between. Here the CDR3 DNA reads TGTGCCAGCAGCTTAGCGGTAGCAGCCTATAATTCACCCCTCCACTTT. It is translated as CASSLAVAAYNSPLHF.

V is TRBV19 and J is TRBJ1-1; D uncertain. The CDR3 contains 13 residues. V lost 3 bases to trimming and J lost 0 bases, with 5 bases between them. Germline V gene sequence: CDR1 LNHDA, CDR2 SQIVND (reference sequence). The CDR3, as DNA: TGTGCCAGTAGTATTCACTTGAACACTGAAGCTTTCTTT. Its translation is CASSIHLNTEAFF.

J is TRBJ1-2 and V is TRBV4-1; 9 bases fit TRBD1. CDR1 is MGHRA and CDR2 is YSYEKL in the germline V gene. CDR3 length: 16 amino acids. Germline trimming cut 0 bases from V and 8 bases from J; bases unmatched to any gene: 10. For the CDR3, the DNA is TGCGCCAGCAGCCAAGATGGACAGGGGCCTACTCGGGGCTACACCTTC. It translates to CASSQDGQGPTRGYTF.

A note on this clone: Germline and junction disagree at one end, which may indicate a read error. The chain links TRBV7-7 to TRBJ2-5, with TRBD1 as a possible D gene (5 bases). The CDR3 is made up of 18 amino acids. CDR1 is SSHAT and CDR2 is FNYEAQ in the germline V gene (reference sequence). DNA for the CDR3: TGTGCTAGCAGCCTACGACAGAGCCTCCCCAACGGTCAAGAGACCCAGTACTTC. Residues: CASSLRQSLPNGQETQYF. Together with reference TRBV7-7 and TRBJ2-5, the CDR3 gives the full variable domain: GAGVSQSPRYKVTKRGQDVTLRCDPISSHATLYWYQQALGQGPEFLTYFNYEAQPDKSGLPSDRFSAERPEGSISTLTIQRTEQRDSAMYRCASSLRQSLPNGQETQYFGPGTRLLVL.